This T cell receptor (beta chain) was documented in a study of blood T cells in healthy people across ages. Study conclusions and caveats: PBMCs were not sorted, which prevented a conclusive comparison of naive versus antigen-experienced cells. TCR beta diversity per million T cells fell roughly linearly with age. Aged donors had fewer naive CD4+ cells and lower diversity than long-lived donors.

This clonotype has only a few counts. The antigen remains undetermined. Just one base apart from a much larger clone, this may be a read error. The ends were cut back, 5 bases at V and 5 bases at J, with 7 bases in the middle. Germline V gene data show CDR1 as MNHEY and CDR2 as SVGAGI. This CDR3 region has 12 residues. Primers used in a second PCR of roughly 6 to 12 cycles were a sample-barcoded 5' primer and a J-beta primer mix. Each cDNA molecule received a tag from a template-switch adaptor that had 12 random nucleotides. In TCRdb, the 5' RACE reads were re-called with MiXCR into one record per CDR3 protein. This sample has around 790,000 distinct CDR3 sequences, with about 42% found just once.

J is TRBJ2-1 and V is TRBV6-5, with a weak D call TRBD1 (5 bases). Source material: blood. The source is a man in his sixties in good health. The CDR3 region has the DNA TGTGCCAGCAGTGACAGCAACAATGAGCAGTTCTTC. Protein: CASSDSNNEQFF.